The rows below give T cell receptor beta chains drawn from one sample of a study of shared T cell receptors in the human thymus. Clones were sequenced by immunoSEQ multiplex PCR, and TCRdb holds only the in-frame ones, with some missing. The table has roughly 560,000 clones, around 78% seen once. These sequences were also reported in another study, on human thymus T cells.

The sequencing sample was made of thymocytes. These receptors were taken from a boy younger than two with a congenital heart defect. The CDR3 runs from the conserved cysteine through the conserved F or W. The D gene is left open where the match is weak. Part of the rows lack a size; the others show once, few, many or a class for expanded clones.

D | J | size | V | CDR3 | DNA
NA | TRBJ2-5 | NA | TRBV4-3 | CASSQDAGAKPQETQYF | TGCGCCAGCAGCCAAGATGCCGGAGCTAAGCCTCAAGAGACCCAGTACTTC
TRBD2 | TRBJ2-1 | few | TRBV9 | CASSFSPGLYYNEQFF | TGTGCCAGCAGCTTTTCCCCGGGACTATACTACAATGAGCAGTTCTTC
TRBD2 | TRBJ2-5 | few | TRBV7-2 | CASSSAAPGTSGKDYQETQYF | TGTGCCAGCAGCTCAGCGGCCCCCGGGACTAGCGGGAAGGACTACCAAGAGACCCAGTACTTC
NA | TRBJ1-1 | few | TRBV9 | CASSQGGENTEAFF | TGTGCCAGCAGCCAAGGGGGGGAGAACACTGAAGCTTTCTTT
TRBD2 | TRBJ2-2 | once | TRBV30 | CAQSCSKLGAGGPGELFF | TGTGCCCAAAGCTGCTCAAAGTTGGGAGCGGGAGGGCCCGGGGAGCTGTTTTTT
NA | TRBJ1-1 | NA | TRBV10-1 | CASSESGIRGKNTEAFF | TGCGCCAGCAGTGAGTCGGGGATTAGGGGGAAGAACACTGAAGCTTTCTTT
NA | TRBJ2-1 | once | TRBV6-5 | CASGAVSYNEQFF | TGTGCCTCCGGTGCGGTCTCCTACAATGAGCAGTTCTTC
NA | TRBJ1-4 | NA | TRBV19 | CASSIGPLSQVNNEKLFF | TGTGCCAGTAGTATAGGGCCTCTCTCCCAGGTGAATAATGAAAAACTGTTTTTT
NA | TRBJ2-3 | NA | TRBV7-2 | CASSGQPSTDTQYF | TGTGCCAGCAGCGGACAGCCTTCCACAGATACGCAGTATTTT
TRBD1 | TRBJ1-1 | once | TRBV6-1 | CASSEPRGPRNTEAFF | TGTGCCAGCAGTGAACCCAGGGGGCCTCGGAACACTGAAGCTTTCTTT
NA | TRBJ1-5 | NA | TRBV7-2 | CASGSRDTQPQHF | TGTGCCAGCGGTTCTAGGGACACTCAGCCCCAGCATTTT
TRBD2 | TRBJ2-3 | NA | TRBV9 | CASSVRLAGASDTQYF | TGTGCCAGCAGCGTAAGACTAGCGGGAGCGTCAGATACGCAGTATTTT
NA | TRBJ2-2 | NA | TRBV5-8 | CATHPPRANTGELFF | TGTGCCACGCACCCCCCTCGGGCGAACACCGGGGAGCTGTTTTTT
TRBD1 | TRBJ2-7 | NA | TRBV7-3 | CASRSGTGSYEQYF | TGTGCCAGCAGGTCCGGGACAGGATCCTACGAGCAGTACTTC
TRBD2 | TRBJ2-7 | NA | TRBV4-3 | CASSQVRRRPGGHSYEQYF | TGCGCCAGCAGCCAAGTTAGGAGGCGGCCGGGAGGGCACTCCTACGAGCAGTACTTC
NA | TRBJ2-3 | NA | TRBV7-2 | CASSPQAGYTDTQYF | TGTGCCAGCAGCCCCCAGGCGGGATACACAGATACGCAGTATTTT
TRBD1 | TRBJ2-7 | few | TRBV4-3 | CASSQASGGYEQYF | TGCGCCAGCAGCCAAGCCTCAGGGGGCTACGAGCAGTACTTC
TRBD1 | TRBJ1-2 | NA | TRBV4-3 | CASSDPGTGNGYTF | TGCGCCAGCAGCGACCCGGGGACAGGGAATGGCTACACCTTC
TRBD2 | TRBJ2-1 | few | TRBV30 | CAWATSGRFYNEQFF | TGTGCCTGGGCCACTAGCGGGAGGTTCTACAATGAGCAGTTCTTC
TRBD2 | TRBJ2-7 | NA | TRBV13 | CASSYGGVGEQYF | TGTGCCAGCAGCTACGGGGGGGTGGGCGAGCAGTACTTC
NA | TRBJ1-1 | NA | TRBV6-5 | CASSYSPRRGTEAFF | TGTGCCAGCAGTTACTCCCCTAGGCGGGGCACTGAAGCTTTCTTT
NA | TRBJ2-1 | NA | TRBV5-1 | CASRFNNEQFF | TGCGCCAGCAGGTTCAACAATGAGCAGTTCTTC
TRBD2 | TRBJ2-7 | NA | TRBV7-9 | CASSLKGHPQRERHEQYF | TGTGCCAGCAGCTTAAAAGGTCACCCTCAGCGGGAGAGGCACGAGCAGTACTTC
TRBD2 | TRBJ2-1 | NA | TRBV4-3 | CASSRPPAPAGIENEQFF | TGCGCCAGCAGCCGGCCCCCCGCCCCAGCGGGAATAGAGAATGAGCAGTTCTTC
NA | TRBJ2-7 | NA | TRBV6-1 | CALQDRPYEQYF | TGCGCACTTCAGGACAGACCCTACGAGCAGTACTTC
NA | TRBJ1-3 | NA | TRBV11-2 | CASSLNSHPLSNTIYF | TGTGCCAGCAGCTTAAACAGTCATCCGTTAAGTAACACCATATATTTT
TRBD1 | TRBJ1-4 | NA | TRBV27 | CASSLAGGEKLFF | TGTGCCAGCAGTTTGGCAGGGGGTGAAAAACTGTTTTTT
TRBD2 | TRBJ2-1 | NA | TRBV27 | CASSHRLATGNEQFF | TGTGCCAGCAGTCACCGACTAGCAACAGGCAATGAGCAGTTCTTC
NA | TRBJ1-6 | NA | TRBV14 | CASSQDRLPWSSPLHF | TGTGCCAGCAGCCAAGATAGGCTCCCTTGGAGTTCACCCCTCCACTTT
NA | TRBJ2-3 | NA | TRBV5-1 | CASSSPSGQGTDTQYF | TGCGCCAGCAGCTCGCCTAGCGGTCAGGGGACAGATACGCAGTATTTT
NA | TRBJ2-4 | NA | TRBV6-1 | CASSEQSDSQNIQYF | TGTGCCAGCAGTGAACAGTCCGACAGCCAAAACATTCAGTACTTC
TRBD2 | TRBJ2-1 | NA | TRBV19 | CASSGPPGATSGRADEQFF | TGTGCCAGTAGTGGGCCCCCGGGGGCAACTAGCGGGAGGGCTGATGAGCAGTTCTTC
NA | TRBJ2-5 | NA | TRBV2 | CASNPRERGETQYF | TGTGCCAGCAACCCGCGGGAGAGGGGGGAGACCCAGTACTTC
TRBD1 | TRBJ2-3 | NA | TRBV7-9 | CASSQRGTGGRPVRDTQYF | TGTGCCAGCAGCCAGCGAGGGACAGGGGGCCGCCCTGTACGAGATACGCAGTATTTT
TRBD1 | TRBJ1-2 | NA | TRBV5-1 | CASSLDRGSHYGYTF | TGCGCCAGCAGCTTGGACAGGGGGTCTCACTATGGCTACACCTTC
TRBD1 | TRBJ1-2 | NA | TRBV7-9 | CASGLAGGYGYTF | TGTGCCAGCGGTCTGGCAGGGGGCTATGGCTACACCTTC
NA | TRBJ2-5 | NA | TRBV15 | CATSRGSQETQYF | TGTGCCACCAGCAGGGGCAGTCAAGAGACCCAGTACTTC
NA | TRBJ2-1 | NA | TRBV4-3 | CASSQDDAGTRDYNEQFF | TGCGCCAGCAGCCAAGATGATGCCGGGACACGAGACTACAATGAGCAGTTCTTC
NA | TRBJ2-7 | once | TRBV5-1 | CASRPLGGEQYF | TGCGCCAGCAGACCCTTGGGGGGCGAGCAGTACTTC
NA | TRBJ2-2 | NA | TRBV30 | CAWTSANTGELFF | TGTGCCTGGACTAGCGCGAACACCGGGGAGCTGTTTTTT